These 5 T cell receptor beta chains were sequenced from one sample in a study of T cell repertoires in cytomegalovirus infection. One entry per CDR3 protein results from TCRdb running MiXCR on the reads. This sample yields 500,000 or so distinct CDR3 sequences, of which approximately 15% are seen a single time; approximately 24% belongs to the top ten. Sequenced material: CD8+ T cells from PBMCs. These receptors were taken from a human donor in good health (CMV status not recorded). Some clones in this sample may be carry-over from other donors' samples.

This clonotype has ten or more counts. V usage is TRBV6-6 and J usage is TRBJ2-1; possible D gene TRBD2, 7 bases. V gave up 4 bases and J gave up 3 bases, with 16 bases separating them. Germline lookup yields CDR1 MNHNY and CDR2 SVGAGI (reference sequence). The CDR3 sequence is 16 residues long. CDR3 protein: CASSLGAGANYNEQFF. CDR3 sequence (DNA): TGTGCCAGCAGTTTGGGGGCGGGGGCCAACTACAATGAGCAGTTCTTC.

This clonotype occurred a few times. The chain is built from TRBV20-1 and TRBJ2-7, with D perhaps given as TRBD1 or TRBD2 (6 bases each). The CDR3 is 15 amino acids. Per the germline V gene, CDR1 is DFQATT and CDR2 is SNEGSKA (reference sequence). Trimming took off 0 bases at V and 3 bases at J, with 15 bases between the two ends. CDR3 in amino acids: CSARDYGGQIYEQYF. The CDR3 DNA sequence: TGCAGTGCTAGAGACTACGGGGGACAAATCTACGAGCAGTACTTC.

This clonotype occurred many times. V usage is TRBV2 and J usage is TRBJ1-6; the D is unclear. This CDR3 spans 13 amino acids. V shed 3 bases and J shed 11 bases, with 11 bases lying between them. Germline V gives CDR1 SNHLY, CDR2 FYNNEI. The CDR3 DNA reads TGTGCCAGCAGTGACCCGTGGTCGCCACCCCTCCACTTT. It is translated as CASSDPWSPPLHF.

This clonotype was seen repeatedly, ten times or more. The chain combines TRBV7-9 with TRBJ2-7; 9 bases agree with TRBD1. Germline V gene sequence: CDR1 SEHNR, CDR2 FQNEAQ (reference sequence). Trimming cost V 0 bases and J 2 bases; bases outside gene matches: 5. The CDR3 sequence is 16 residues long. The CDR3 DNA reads TGTGCCAGCAGCTTAGCGATGAGGACAGGGGCCTACGAGCAGTACTTC. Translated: CASSLAMRTGAYEQYF.

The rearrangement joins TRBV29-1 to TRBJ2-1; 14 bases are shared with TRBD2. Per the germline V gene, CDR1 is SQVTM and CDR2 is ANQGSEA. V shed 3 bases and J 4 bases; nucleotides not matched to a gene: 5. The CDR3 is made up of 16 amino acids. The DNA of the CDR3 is TGCAGCGTTGAGGGACTAGCGGGAGCCCCTTACAATGAGCAGTTCTTC. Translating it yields CSVEGLAGAPYNEQFF.